This note documents a single T cell receptor (beta chain) sequence. The specificity of this receptor is unknown. No much larger clone is present one base from it, and per-base qualities are unavailable. The listed sequencing device is Illumina HiSeq 2500. TCR beta libraries were prepared by quantitative 5'-RACE with molecular barcodes. In the original analysis: To identify disease-linked TCR variants, a new computational method was used, one built on a probabilistic model of VDJ rearrangement. TCRdb reprocessed the public reads (quality trimming at Q25 with fastp, clone calling with MiXCR) and kept in-frame beta chains. One record per CDR3 amino acid sequence lists the most common genes and DNA. The V and J calls and clone size come from TCRdb's table, not from the authors' own analysis. For this sample the table gives about 540,000 distinct CDR3 sequences, of which about 13% were detected only once. Together, the top ten hold nearly 7% of the sample.

The data derive from a study of CD8 T cells in ankylosing spondylitis (dated by TCRdb to about 2017). Looking at the study overall: To find TCR variants linked to disease, the study profiled T cell receptor beta repertoires in ankylosing spondylitis patients and healthy donors. The whole study cohort included 108 healthy donors and about two dozen ankylosing spondylitis patients. Peripheral blood was sampled, and synovial fluid was additionally collected from ankylosing spondylitis patients. Findings and caveats that apply to the study as a whole: Some motif variants had previously been reported in the synovial fluid and blood of reactive arthritis patients, which suggests shared mechanisms of disease initiation. The disease-linked clones were reported to be significantly enriched in matched synovial fluid samples from ankylosing spondylitis patients. A TCR beta motif made up of eight highly homologous amino acid variants appeared to be characteristic of blood from ankylosing spondylitis patients. The disease-linked clones showed a CD8+ phenotype and occurred at relatively low frequencies in peripheral blood.

The germline V and J ends show losses of 5 bases and 1 base respectively, and no gene match explains 7 bases of the junction. Reading from cysteine to phenylalanine, the CDR3 counts 15 amino acids. Just CDR3 DNA is preserved here, 45 bases in frame from base 1. CDR1 and CDR2 are read off the germline V gene as MDHEN and SYDVKM. Recombination connected TRBV28 to TRBJ2-7, with TRBD1 matching 8 junction bases. This TCR came from a male donor with ankylosing spondylitis. Sequenced input: blood, either unsorted or a sorted T cell fraction (not recorded which). The bases are TGTGCCAGCAGTCCGCAGGGGGCGAGATCCTACGAGCAGTACTTC. This encodes CASSPQGARSYEQYF.